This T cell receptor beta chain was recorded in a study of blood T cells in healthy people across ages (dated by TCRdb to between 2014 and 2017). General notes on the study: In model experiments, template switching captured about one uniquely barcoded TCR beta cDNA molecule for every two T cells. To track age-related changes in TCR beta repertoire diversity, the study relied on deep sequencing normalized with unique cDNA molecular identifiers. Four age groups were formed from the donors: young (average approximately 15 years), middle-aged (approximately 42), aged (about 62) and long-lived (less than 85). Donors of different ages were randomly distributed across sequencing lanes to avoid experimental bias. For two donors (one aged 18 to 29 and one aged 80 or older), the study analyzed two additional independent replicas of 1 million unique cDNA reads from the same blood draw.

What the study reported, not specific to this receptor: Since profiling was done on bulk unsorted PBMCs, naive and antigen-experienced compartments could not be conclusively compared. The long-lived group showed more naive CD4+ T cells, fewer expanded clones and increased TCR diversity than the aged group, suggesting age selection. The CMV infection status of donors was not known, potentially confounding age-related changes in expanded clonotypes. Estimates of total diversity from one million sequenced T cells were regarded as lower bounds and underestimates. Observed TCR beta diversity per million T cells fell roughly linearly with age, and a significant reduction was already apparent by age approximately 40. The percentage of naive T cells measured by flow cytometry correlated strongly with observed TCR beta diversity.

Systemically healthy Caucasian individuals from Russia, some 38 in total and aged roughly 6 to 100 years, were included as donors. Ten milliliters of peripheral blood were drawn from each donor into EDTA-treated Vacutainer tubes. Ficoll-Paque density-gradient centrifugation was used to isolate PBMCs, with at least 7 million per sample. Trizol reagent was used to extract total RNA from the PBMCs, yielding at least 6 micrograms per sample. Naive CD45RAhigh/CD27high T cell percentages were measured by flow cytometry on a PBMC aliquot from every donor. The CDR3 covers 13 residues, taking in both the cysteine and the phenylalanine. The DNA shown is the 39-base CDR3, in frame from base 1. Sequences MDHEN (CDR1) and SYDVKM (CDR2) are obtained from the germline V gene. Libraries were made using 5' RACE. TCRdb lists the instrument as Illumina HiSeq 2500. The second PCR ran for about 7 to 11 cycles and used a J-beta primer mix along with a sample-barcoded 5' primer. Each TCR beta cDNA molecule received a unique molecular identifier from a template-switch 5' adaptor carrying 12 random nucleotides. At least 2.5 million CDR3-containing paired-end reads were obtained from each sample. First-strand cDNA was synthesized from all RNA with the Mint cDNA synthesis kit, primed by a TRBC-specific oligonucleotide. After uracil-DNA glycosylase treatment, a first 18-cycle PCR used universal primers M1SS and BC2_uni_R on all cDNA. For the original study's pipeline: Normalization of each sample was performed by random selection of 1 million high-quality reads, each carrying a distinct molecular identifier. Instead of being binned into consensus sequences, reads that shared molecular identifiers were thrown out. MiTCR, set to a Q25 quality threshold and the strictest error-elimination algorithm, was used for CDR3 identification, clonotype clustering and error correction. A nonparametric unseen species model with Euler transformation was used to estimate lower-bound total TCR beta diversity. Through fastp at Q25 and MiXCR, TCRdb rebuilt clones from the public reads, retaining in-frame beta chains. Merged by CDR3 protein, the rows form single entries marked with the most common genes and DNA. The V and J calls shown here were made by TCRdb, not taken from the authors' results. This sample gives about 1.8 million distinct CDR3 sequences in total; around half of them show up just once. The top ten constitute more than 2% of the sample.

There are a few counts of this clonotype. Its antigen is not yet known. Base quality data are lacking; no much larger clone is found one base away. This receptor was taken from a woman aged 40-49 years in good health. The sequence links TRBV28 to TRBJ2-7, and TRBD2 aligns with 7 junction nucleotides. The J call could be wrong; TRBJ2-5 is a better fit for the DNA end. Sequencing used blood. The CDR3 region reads CASSTRGVWTQYF. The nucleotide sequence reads TGTGCCAGCAGTACCCGGGGGGTTTGGACCCAGTACTTC.